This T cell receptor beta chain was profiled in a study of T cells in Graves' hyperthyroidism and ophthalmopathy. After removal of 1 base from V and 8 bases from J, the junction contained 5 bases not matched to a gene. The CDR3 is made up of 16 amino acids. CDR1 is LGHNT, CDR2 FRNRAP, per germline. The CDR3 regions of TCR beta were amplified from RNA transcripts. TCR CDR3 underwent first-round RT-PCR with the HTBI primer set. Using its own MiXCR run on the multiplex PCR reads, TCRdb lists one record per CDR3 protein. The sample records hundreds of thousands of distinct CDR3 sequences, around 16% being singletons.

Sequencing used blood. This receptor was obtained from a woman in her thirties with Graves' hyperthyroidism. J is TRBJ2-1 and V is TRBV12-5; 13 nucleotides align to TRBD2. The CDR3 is CASGLAGLAGVYEQFF. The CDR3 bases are TGTGCTAGTGGTTTGGCTGGACTAGCGGGAGTGTATGAGCAGTTCTTC.